This T cell receptor (beta chain) was observed in a study of T cells in Graves' hyperthyroidism and ophthalmopathy. Study conclusions and caveats: Patients with ophthalmopathy were separated from those with stable hyperthyroidism by a 13 V-J model.

There were TCR beta CDR3 regions amplified from RNA transcripts. With the HTBI primer set, the TCR CDR3 went through a first round of RT-PCR. TCRdb redid the calling of the multiplex PCR reads with MiXCR, one entry per CDR3 protein. The table lists 300,000 to 350,000 distinct CDR3 sequences, 15% to 20% of them singletons. About this clonotype: The antigen is unknown. As the CDR3 is not closed by the conserved phenylalanine or tryptophan, this likely results from a read error.

The origin of this receptor is a woman aged 50 to 60 with Graves' hyperthyroidism. The source material was blood.

As DNA, the CDR3 is TGCGCCAGCAGCCGGACCGGGACAGGGGAGTACAATGAGCAGTTCATC. It yields the protein CASSRTGTGEYNEQFI. The rearrangement joins TRBV4-1 to TRBJ2-1; 10 bases are shared with TRBD1. CDR3 length equals 16 residues. Germline trimming cut 4 bases from V and 4 bases from J; bases unmatched to any gene: 7. CDR1 and CDR2 from the germline V gene are MGHRA and YSYEKL.